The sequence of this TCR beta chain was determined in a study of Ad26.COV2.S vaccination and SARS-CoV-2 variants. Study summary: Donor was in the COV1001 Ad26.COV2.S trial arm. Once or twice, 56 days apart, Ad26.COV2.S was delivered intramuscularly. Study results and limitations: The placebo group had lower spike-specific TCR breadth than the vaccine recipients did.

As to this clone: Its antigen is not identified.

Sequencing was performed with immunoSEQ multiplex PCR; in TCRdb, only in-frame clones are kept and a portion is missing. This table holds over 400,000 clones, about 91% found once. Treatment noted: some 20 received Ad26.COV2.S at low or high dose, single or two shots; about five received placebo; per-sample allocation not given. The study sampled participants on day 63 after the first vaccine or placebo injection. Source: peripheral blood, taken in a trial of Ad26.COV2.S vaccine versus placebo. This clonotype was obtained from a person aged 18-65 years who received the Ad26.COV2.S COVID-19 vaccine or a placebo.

CDR3 in DNA: TGTGCCAGCCGGACTAGTTATCGCGATGAGCAGTTCTTC. Its protein is CASRTSYRDEQFF. The V call is TRBV27, the J call TRBJ2-1; 7 nucleotides line up with TRBD2. J lost 8 bases, V lost 8 bases, and 9 bases had no gene match. From germline, CDR1 is MNHEY and CDR2 SMNVEV (reference sequence). The CDR3 has 13 residues.